The text below deals with one TCR beta chain. The method was immunoSEQ multiplex PCR; TCRdb's version includes in-frame clones alone and lacks a portion of them. This table has 40,000 to 45,000 clones, over 65% appearing once. Germline CDR1 reads LNHDA; CDR2 reads SQIVND (reference sequence). The CDR3 length is 16 residues. Deletions cut 6 bases from V and 1 base from J, with 17 bases between. The data originate from a study of control samples from healthy donors and cancer patients. The sequence was obtained from a male donor with melanoma. Sample: formalin-fixed, paraffin-embedded tissue. The chain combines TRBV19 with TRBJ2-3; D ambiguous. The CDR3 sequence is CASSTSRRGGTDTQYF. For the CDR3, the DNA is TGTGCCAGTAGCACCTCTAGACGTGGGGGCACAGATACGCAGTATTTT.